This T cell receptor beta chain was observed in a study of Ad26.COV2.S vaccination and SARS-CoV-2 variants. Notes on the study in general: The analyses of TCR breadth and depth may have understated the size of total T cell responses.

This CDR3 comprises 15 residues. Germline V CDR1 and CDR2: SGDLS, YYNGEE. V gave up 1 base and J gave up 4 bases, with 13 bases separating them. About this clone: The target antigen is unknown.

Documented treatment: 19 received Ad26.COV2.S at low or high dose, single or two shots; about 5 received placebo; per-sample allocation not given. All samples were drawn on day 63, counting from the first vaccine or placebo injection. TCRdb keeps only in-frame clones here, not all; method: immunoSEQ multiplex PCR. The repertoire holds about 350,000 clones, with approximately 81% as singletons. This TCR derives from a person between 18 and 59 years old who received the Ad26.COV2.S COVID-19 vaccine or a placebo. The chain has TRBV9 and TRBJ2-3; either TRBD1 or TRBD2 may fit D (5 bases each). The source was peripheral blood, collected in a trial of Ad26.COV2.S vaccine versus placebo. The CDR3 loop is CASSVMRGAADTQYF. For the CDR3, the DNA is TGTGCCAGCAGCGTAATGAGAGGGGCCGCAGATACGCAGTATTTT.